This TCR beta chain was captured by sequencing in a study of blood T cell repertoires in COVID-19. Study context: Acute-phase and convalescent COVID-19 samples originated in the United States, Italy and Spain.

This CDR3 comprises 18 residues. The germline V gene has CDR1 MNHEY and CDR2 SVGEGT. Trimming at V came to 6 bases and at J to 3 bases, leaving 12 bases not matched to a gene. The data were produced by immunoSEQ multiplex PCR, yet TCRdb's version contains in-frame clones alone and is incomplete. The sample has 200,000 or so clones, over 70% seen once. The sequencing sample was made of peripheral blood. The chain is built from TRBV6-2 or TRBV6-3 and TRBJ2-7, with 15 nucleotides matching TRBD2. The sequence was collected from a man aged 55 to 69 with active or convalescent COVID-19. CDR3 sequence (DNA): TGTGCCAGCAGCCGTGGACTAGCGGGAGGGCCTAGCCGCTACGAGCAGTACTTC. Translation: CASSRGLAGGPSRYEQYF.